These 26 T cell receptor beta chains were all obtained from the same sample, sequenced in a study of T cell responses to AZD1222 COVID-19 vaccine. Profiling relied on immunoSEQ multiplex PCR, and the TCRdb table lists in-frame clones only, not all of them. Of 100,000 to 150,000 clones listed, 90% are singletons. The sample here was peripheral blood, taken on day 0 of AZD1222 vaccination. These receptors all stem from an adult in good health.

The rearrangement links TRBV6-2 or TRBV6-3 to TRBJ1-6; D might be TRBD1 (6 bases). V lost 2 bases to trimming and J lost 5 bases, with 16 bases between them. This CDR3 is 17 amino acids long. Germline loops: CDR1 MNHEY, CDR2 SVGEGT. DNA of the CDR3: TGTGCCAGCAGTTACCCCTCCGGACAGCCTGATAATTCACCCCTCCACTTT. Protein: CASSYPSGQPDNSPLHF.

Remarks on this clone: This sample also contains other DNA sequences that code for the same CDR3. This chain joins TRBV9 and TRBJ1-5; D is unclear. The CDR3 length is 14 residues. Looked up from germline, CDR1 is SGDLS and CDR2 is YYNGEE. The V end was cut by 0 bases, the J end by 0 bases, with 4 bases between. The CDR3 sequence: CASSVGGSNQPQHF. The CDR3 nucleotides read TGTGCCAGCAGCGTAGGCGGTAGCAATCAGCCCCAGCATTTT.

This chain connects TRBV30 to TRBJ2-4, with D maybe TRBD1 (5 bases). CDR1 and CDR2 (germline): GTSNPN, SVGIG (reference sequence). Trimming took off 3 bases at V and 13 bases at J, with 16 bases between the two ends. This CDR3 is 12 amino acids long. The CDR3 bases are TGTGCCTGGAGGGATAACAGGTACTCCCAGTACTTC. Translation gives CAWRDNRYSQYF.

This clone came up once. This chain joins TRBV10-1 and TRBJ2-7, with TRBD1 matching over 9 bases. This CDR3 spans 13 amino acids. CDR1 is WNHNN and CDR2 is SYGVQD in the germline V gene (reference sequence). V lost 5 bases, J lost 3 bases, and 2 bases stayed unmatched. This CDR3 reads CASSKGQGYEQYF. CDR3 in DNA: TGCGCCAGCAGTAAGGGACAGGGCTACGAGCAGTACTTC.

This chain links TRBV12-3 or TRBV12-4 with TRBJ1-1; tentatively, D is TRBD1 (6 bases). The CDR3 contains 13 residues. V was clipped by 7 bases and J by 7 bases, with 16 bases between them. The CDR3 sequence: CASTPTRGNEAFF. In DNA, the CDR3 is TGTGCCAGCACCCCCACCAGGGGAAATGAAGCTTTCTTT.

V and J are TRBV7-2 and TRBJ2-1, with 7 bases that match TRBD2. The junction had 3 bases not matched to a gene; V was cut back by 0 bases and J by 4 bases. The CDR3 covers 15 residues. Germline assignment: CDR1 SGHTA and CDR2 FQGNSA. The CDR3 DNA reads as TGTGCCAGCAGCTTAGCGCTGGGGGGGTACAATGAGCAGTTCTTC. Translation: CASSLALGGYNEQFF.

This clone was seen a single time. The J gene is TRBJ1-5, the V gene TRBV19; possibly TRBD1 for D (5 bases). From germline, CDR1 is LNHDA and CDR2 SQIVND (reference sequence). CDR3 length equals 12 residues. V was trimmed by 10 bases and J by 7 bases, leaving 14 bases between them. The CDR3 DNA follows: TGTGCCACCGCACAGGAGCCCCAGCCCCAGCATTTT. Its protein product is CATAQEPQPQHF.

The chain joins TRBV29-1 to TRBJ1-5; D gene uncertain. Trimming pared 4 bases from V and 0 bases from J, leaving 10 bases between. Germline CDR1 is SQVTM and CDR2 is ANQGSEA. The CDR3 totals 14 residues. For the CDR3, the DNA is TGCAGCGTTGCAGTTCTCTATAGCAATCAGCCCCAGCATTTT. Amino acids: CSVAVLYSNQPQHF.

V gene TRBV4-1 combines with J gene TRBJ1-2, with D maybe TRBD1 (5 bases). Germline V gene data show CDR1 as MGHRA and CDR2 as YSYEKL. Between the trimmed V and J ends, which lost 0 bases and 3 bases, there was a span of 14 bases. The CDR3 length is 16 residues. In nucleotides, the CDR3 is TGCGCCAGCAGCCAAGAGTGGTCAGGGAAGGACTATGGCTACACCTTC. Residues: CASSQEWSGKDYGYTF.

Of note for this clone: The sample has other DNA sequences that encode this CDR3 too. The V call is TRBV9, the J call TRBJ1-3, with a possible D match to TRBD1 (5 bases). Deletions cut 2 bases from V and 2 bases from J, with 11 bases between. Germline V gene lookup returns CDR1 SGDLS and CDR2 YYNGEE. This CDR3 is 15 amino acids long. The CDR3 loop is CASSVGAGAGNTIYF. Written as DNA, the CDR3 is TGTGCCAGCAGCGTCGGCGCGGGGGCTGGAAACACCATATATTTT.

The rearrangement joins TRBV20-1 to TRBJ1-1; 7 bases map to TRBD1. Germline CDR1 is DFQATT and CDR2 is SNEGSKA (reference sequence). This CDR3 is built from 9 residues. The CDR3 reads CTDDREAFF. The DNA for the CDR3 is TGCACGGACGACAGGGAGGCTTTCTTT.

This CDR3 is CASSPGLEPARQYF. The DNA for the CDR3 is TGTGCCAGCAGCCCGGGTCTCGAGCCCGCCCGGCAGTACTTC. V and J are TRBV7-2 and TRBJ2-7; D is uncertain. This CDR3 is 14 amino acids long. The V end lost 5 bases, the J end lost 9 bases, and 20 bases lay between the germline ends. CDR1 and CDR2 (germline): SGHTA, FQGNSA.

The chain employs TRBV6-1 and TRBJ2-7; 9 bases agree with TRBD1. V dropped 1 base and J dropped 4; count of bases not matched to a gene: 8. Germline V gene data show CDR1 as MNHNS and CDR2 as SASEGT. This CDR3 region has 16 residues. The CDR3 region has the DNA TGTGCCAGCAGTGAAGGGACGGGGACAGGGTCTTACGAGCAGTACTTC. The encoded protein is CASSEGTGTGSYEQYF.

This clone was observed a single time. The junction departs from germline at one end; a sequencing error may be responsible. This rearrangement joins TRBV7-2 to TRBJ2-7; tentatively, D is TRBD1 (6 bases). The CDR3 has 15 residues. Germline lookup yields CDR1 SGHTA and CDR2 FQGNSA. This CDR3 reads CASSLQTGLSYDQYF. DNA for the CDR3: TGTGCCAGCAGCTTACAAACAGGGCTCTCCTACGATCAGTACTTC.

The chain is built from TRBV9 and TRBJ2-1, with D unclear. The CDR3 is 14 amino acids. Germline V gives CDR1 SGDLS, CDR2 YYNGEE. Trimming removed 0 bases at V and 3 bases at J, with 7 bases between. The CDR3 reads CASSVAEIYNEQFF. CDR3 sequence (DNA): TGTGCCAGCAGCGTAGCCGAAATCTACAATGAGCAGTTCTTC.

The J gene is TRBJ1-2, the V gene TRBV6-6; D remains ambiguous. Germline V CDR1 and CDR2: MNHNY, SVGAGI (reference sequence). Trimming left V 4 bases short and J 5 bases short, with 14 bases between. The CDR3 has 14 residues. The CDR3 sequence: CASSSKLASYGYTF. The CDR3 DNA sequence: TGTGCCAGCAGTTCAAAGCTTGCCTCGTATGGCTACACCTTC.

Remarks on this clone: Other DNA variants within this sample encode the same CDR3. The chain couples TRBV6-1 to TRBJ1-6, with 7 bases that match TRBD1. The CDR3 is 14 residues long. Germline V lookup: CDR1 MNHNS, CDR2 SASEGT. V lost 3 bases and J lost 6; bases outside the gene matches: 2. CDR3 in amino acids: CASSERQGNSPLHF. The CDR3, as DNA: TGTGCCAGCAGTGAGAGACAGGGTAATTCACCCCTCCACTTT.

The chain recombines TRBV7-6 with TRBJ1-5, with D possibly TRBD1 on 6 matching bases. Trimming took 1 base from V and 7 from J, leaving 14 bases between them. The CDR3 consists of 15 residues. Germline-derived CDR1 and CDR2 are SGHVS and FNYEAQ. DNA for the CDR3: TGTGCCAGCAGCTTAGATGGGGGCGGAGGGCAGCCCCAGCATTTT. This sequence encodes CASSLDGGGGQPQHF.

The CDR3 sequence: CAIRPGLAGGPQGTDTQYF. DNA of the CDR3: TGTGCCATCAGACCGGGACTAGCGGGGGGGCCCCAAGGCACAGATACGCAGTATTTT. This chain connects TRBV10-3 to TRBJ2-3, with TRBD2 matching over 16 bases. Germline CDR1 is ENHRY and CDR2 is SYGVKD. This CDR3 contains 19 residues. The V gene end was trimmed by 6 bases and the J gene end by 1 base; junction bases not matched to a gene: 10.

The rearrangement joins TRBV4-3 to TRBJ1-2; 7 bases fit TRBD1. CDR3 size: 18 residues. The germline gives CDR1 LGHNA, CDR2 YSLEER. The junction had 12 bases not matched to a gene; V was cut back by 0 bases and J by 2 bases. This CDR3 reads CASSQDLQGQGGNYGYTF. The DNA for the CDR3 is TGCGCCAGCAGCCAAGATCTCCAGGGCCAGGGGGGGAACTATGGCTACACCTTC.

This chain joins TRBV21-1 and TRBJ2-7; TRBD2 is the table's D call, not checked against the DNA. TRBV21-1 is listed as a pseudogene. This CDR3 has 14 residues. CDR3 DNA: TGTGCCAGCAGCGCCCACCCTACGGTTGGCGAGCAGTACTTC. It specifies CASSAHPTVGEQYF.

V is TRBV10-1 and J is TRBJ1-4; no firm D call. The ends were cut back, 7 bases at V and 5 bases at J, with 11 bases in the middle. Germline V lookup: CDR1 WNHNN, CDR2 SYGVQD (reference sequence). CDR3 size: 13 residues. The CDR3 sequence: CASKYSRNEKLFF. The CDR3 coding sequence is TGCGCCAGCAAGTACTCCAGAAATGAAAAACTGTTTTTT.

The chain carries TRBV20-1 and TRBJ1-2; D is unclear. CDR3 length equals 11 residues. Germline assignment: CDR1 DFQATT and CDR2 SNEGSKA (reference sequence). Trimming left V 5 bases short and J 12 bases short, with 16 bases between. The CDR3 DNA sequence: TGCAGTGCTTTCCGTCTTGGCGGCAACACCTTC. This sequence encodes CSAFRLGGNTF.

The chain has TRBV15 and TRBJ2-4; D is undetermined. The CDR3 has 17 residues. Germline V gives CDR1 LNHNV, CDR2 YYDKDF (reference sequence). V was pared by 1 base and J by 1 base, with 14 bases between. The CDR3 DNA reads as TGTGCCACCAGCAGAGGGGCTTGGACGGAGGCCAAAAACATTCAGTACTTC. The encoded protein is CATSRGAWTEAKNIQYF.

This clone was seen a few times. Here the CDR3 reads CASSLSGYEQYF. The CDR3 DNA is TGTGCCAGCAGCTTATCGGGATACGAGCAGTACTTC. The chain is built from TRBV7-2 and TRBJ2-7; D perhaps matches TRBD2 (5 bases). Germline assignment: CDR1 SGHTA and CDR2 FQGNSA. This CDR3 has 12 residues. V lost 2 bases and J lost 4, with 6 bases in between.

V and J are TRBV12-5 and TRBJ2-1; D not resolved. There are 14 residues in the CDR3. The germline V gene encodes CDR1 LGHNT and CDR2 FRNRAP. V lost 7 bases to trimming and J lost 7 bases, with 17 bases between them. CDR3 sequence (DNA): TGTGCTAGTGCCCCGTCCTGGGCTATAAATGAGCAGTTCTTC. Protein sequence: CASAPSWAINEQFF.